The present T cell receptor beta chain was sequenced within a study of beta chain features in type 1 diabetes. Findings and limits, study-wide: Naive, central memory and Treg TCRB repertoires appeared more alike in patients than in healthy donors. Among all four CD4+ subsets, Type 1 diabetes patients had TCRB CDR3s that were moderately but significantly shorter.

This CDR3 contains 13 residues. In germline, CDR1 is SGHRS, CDR2 YFSETQ. V dropped 6 bases and J dropped 3; count of bases not matched to a gene: 3. As regards this clone: Its antigen remains unknown.

Expressed TCRB transcripts were sequenced after all isolated RNA was converted to cDNA. Around 4 million reads per sample were averaged for naive, central memory and regulatory samples. The repertoire was sequenced with immunoSEQ multiplex PCR; TCRdb's copy has only in-frame clones and lacks some. The sample has hundreds of thousands of clones; around 16% are singletons. Sequenced: naive CD4+ T cells from blood. The genes are TRBV5-1 and TRBJ2-1; TRBD2 aligns across 7 bases. The receptor's source is a man in his late teens or twenties with type 1 diabetes. For the CDR3, the DNA is TGCGCCAGCACTAGCGGTTACTACAATGAGCAGTTCTTC. Residues: CASTSGYYNEQFF.